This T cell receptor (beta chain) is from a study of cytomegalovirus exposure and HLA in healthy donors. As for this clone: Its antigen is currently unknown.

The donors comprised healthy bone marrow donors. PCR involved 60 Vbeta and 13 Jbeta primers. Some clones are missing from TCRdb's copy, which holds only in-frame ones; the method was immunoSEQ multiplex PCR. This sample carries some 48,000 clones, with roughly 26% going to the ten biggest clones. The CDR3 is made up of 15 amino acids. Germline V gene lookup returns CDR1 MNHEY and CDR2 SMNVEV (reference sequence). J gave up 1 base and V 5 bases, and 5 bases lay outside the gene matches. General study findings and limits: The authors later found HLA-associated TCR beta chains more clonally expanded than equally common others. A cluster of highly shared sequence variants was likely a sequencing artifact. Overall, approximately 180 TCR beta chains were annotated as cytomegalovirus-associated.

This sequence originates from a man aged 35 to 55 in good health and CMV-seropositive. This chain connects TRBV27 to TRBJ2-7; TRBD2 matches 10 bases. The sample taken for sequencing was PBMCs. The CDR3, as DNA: TGTGCCAGCAGTCCCAGCGGGAGGGGATCCTACGAGCAGTACTTC. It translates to CASSPSGRGSYEQYF.